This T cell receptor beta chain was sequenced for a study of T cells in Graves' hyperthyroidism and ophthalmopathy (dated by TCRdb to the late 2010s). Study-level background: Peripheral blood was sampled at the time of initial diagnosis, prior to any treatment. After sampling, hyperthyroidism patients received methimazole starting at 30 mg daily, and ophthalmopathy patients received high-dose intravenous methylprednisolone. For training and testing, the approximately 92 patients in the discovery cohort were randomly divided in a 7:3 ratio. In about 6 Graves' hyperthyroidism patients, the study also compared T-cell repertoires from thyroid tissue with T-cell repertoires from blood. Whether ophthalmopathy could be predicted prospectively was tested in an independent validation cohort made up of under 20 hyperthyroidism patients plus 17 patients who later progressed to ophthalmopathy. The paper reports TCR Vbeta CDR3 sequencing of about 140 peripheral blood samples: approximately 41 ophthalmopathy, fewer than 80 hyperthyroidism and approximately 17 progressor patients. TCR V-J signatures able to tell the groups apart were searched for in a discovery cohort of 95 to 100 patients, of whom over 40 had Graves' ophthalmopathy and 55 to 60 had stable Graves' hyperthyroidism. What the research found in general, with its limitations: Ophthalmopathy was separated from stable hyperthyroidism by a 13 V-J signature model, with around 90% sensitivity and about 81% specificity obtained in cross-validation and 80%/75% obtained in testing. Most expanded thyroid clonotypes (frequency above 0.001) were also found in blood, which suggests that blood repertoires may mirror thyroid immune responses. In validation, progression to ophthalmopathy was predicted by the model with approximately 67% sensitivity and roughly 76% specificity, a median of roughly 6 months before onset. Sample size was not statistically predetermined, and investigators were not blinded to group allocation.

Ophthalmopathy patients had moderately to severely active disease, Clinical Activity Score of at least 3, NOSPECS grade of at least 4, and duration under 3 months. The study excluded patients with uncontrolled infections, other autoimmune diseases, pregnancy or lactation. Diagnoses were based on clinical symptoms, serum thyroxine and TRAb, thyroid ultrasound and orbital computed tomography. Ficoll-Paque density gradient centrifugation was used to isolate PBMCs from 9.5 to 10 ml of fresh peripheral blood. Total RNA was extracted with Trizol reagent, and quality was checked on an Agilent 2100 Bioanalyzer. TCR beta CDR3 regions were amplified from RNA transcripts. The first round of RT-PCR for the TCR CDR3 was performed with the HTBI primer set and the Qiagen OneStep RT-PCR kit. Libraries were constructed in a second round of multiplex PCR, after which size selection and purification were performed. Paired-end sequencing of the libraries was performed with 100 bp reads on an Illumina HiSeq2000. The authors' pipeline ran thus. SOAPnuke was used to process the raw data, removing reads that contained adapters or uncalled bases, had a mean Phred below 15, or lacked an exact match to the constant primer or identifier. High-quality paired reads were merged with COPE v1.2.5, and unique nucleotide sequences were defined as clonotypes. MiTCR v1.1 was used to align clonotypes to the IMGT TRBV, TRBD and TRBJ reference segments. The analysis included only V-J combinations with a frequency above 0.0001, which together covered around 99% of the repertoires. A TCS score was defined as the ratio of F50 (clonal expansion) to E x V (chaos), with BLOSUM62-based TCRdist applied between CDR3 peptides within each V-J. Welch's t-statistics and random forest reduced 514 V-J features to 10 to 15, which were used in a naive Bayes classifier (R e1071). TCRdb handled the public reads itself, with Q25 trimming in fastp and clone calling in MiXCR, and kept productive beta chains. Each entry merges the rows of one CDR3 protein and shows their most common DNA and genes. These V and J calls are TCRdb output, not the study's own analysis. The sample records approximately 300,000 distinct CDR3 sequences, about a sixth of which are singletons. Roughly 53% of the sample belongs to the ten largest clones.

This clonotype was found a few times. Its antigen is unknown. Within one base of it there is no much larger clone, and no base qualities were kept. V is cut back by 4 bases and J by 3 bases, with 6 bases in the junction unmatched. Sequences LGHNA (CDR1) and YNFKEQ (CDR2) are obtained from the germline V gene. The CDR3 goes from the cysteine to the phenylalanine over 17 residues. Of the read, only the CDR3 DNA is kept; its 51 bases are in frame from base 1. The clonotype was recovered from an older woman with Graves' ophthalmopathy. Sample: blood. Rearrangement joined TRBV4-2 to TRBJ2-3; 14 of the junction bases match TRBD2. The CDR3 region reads CASSLPTSGGATDTQYF. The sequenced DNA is TGTGCCAGCAGCCTACCGACTAGCGGGGGGGCGACAGATACGCAGTATTTT.